This is a list of T cell receptor beta chains from one sample in a study of response to subunit inactivated influenza vaccine. TCRdb recomputed calls from the RT-PCR reads with MiXCR, one row per CDR3 protein. The sample lists 650,000 to 800,000 distinct CDR3 sequences; roughly 20% were seen once. Here the sequenced sample was PBMCs from blood, taken 5 to 6 days after vaccination. All receptors come from a man aged 50 or older who received an inactivated influenza vaccine. Each CDR3 is given with its conserved first and last residue. The D gene is left open where the match is weak. Not all rows give a size; the values are once, few, many and, for expanded clones, a class.

D gene: TRBD1
clone size: few
J gene: TRBJ1-5
V gene: TRBV6-2/TRBV6-3
CDR3 DNA: TGTGCCAGCAGGGACAGGCTGATCGAGCCCCAGCATTTT
CDR3 protein: CASRDRLIEPQHF

D gene: .
clone size: few
J gene: TRBJ1-2
V gene: TRBV20-1
CDR3 DNA: TGCAGTGCTAGAGGAGACTCCTACTCTGGGGGCTACACCTTC
CDR3 protein: CSARGDSYSGGYTF

D gene: TRBD2
clone size: few
J gene: TRBJ2-3
V gene: TRBV20-1
CDR3 DNA: TGCAGTGCTCAGGGGACTAGTAGGGGCCCTGCAGATACGCAGTATTTT
CDR3 protein: CSAQGTSRGPADTQYF

D gene: .
clone size: .
J gene: TRBJ2-3
V gene: TRBV20-1
CDR3 DNA: TGCAGTGCGCCGCCTGCGCTCTCGGGCACAGATACGCAGTATTTT
CDR3 protein: CSAPPALSGTDTQYF

D gene: .
clone size: .
J gene: TRBJ2-7
V gene: TRBV12-3/TRBV12-4
CDR3 DNA: TGTGCCAGCAGCGAGAGCGGGTTGAGCTCCTACGAGCAGTACTTC
CDR3 protein: CASSESGLSSYEQYF

D gene: TRBD1
clone size: .
J gene: TRBJ2-5
V gene: TRBV2
CDR3 DNA: TGTGCCAGCAGTGGGCACAAGAGGACAGGGAGCAGAGAGACCCAGTACTTC
CDR3 protein: CASSGHKRTGSRETQYF

D gene: .
clone size: .
J gene: TRBJ2-7
V gene: TRBV6-5
CDR3 DNA: TGTGCCAGCAGTTACTCGATGGCATGGGATAGGTCGGGCTACGAGCAGTACTTC
CDR3 protein: CASSYSMAWDRSGYEQYF

D gene: .
clone size: few
J gene: TRBJ1-4
V gene: TRBV5-1
CDR3 DNA: TGCGCCAGCAGCTTGGGAGACAGTGCAACTAATGAAAAACTGTTTTTT
CDR3 protein: CASSLGDSATNEKLFF

D gene: TRBD1
clone size: few
J gene: TRBJ1-5
V gene: TRBV6-5
CDR3 DNA: TGTGCCAGCAGTTACTTCCGGGACAGTGGTCAGCCCCAGCATTTT
CDR3 protein: CASSYFRDSGQPQHF

D gene: TRBD2
clone size: .
J gene: TRBJ2-1
V gene: TRBV6-1
CDR3 DNA: TGTGCCAGCAGCTCCCTAGCGGGAGATCTGAATGAGCAGTTCTTC
CDR3 protein: CASSSLAGDLNEQFF

D gene: TRBD2
clone size: .
J gene: TRBJ2-5
V gene: TRBV7-2
CDR3 DNA: TGTGCCAGCAGCTTTCTGAGCGGGGGGGCCAAAGAGACCCAGTACTTC
CDR3 protein: CASSFLSGGAKETQYF

D gene: .
clone size: .
J gene: TRBJ2-7
V gene: TRBV7-2
CDR3 DNA: TGTGCCAGCAGCTTATCTCCTAGCGATCCCTACGAGCAGTACTTC
CDR3 protein: CASSLSPSDPYEQYF

D gene: .
clone size: .
J gene: TRBJ1-2
V gene: TRBV5-1
CDR3 DNA: TGCGCCAGCAGCTTGGCCAAGACAGGTTATGGCTACACCTTC
CDR3 protein: CASSLAKTGYGYTF

D gene: .
clone size: few
J gene: TRBJ2-2
V gene: TRBV7-9
CDR3 DNA: TGTGCCAGCAGACCTACCTCGACCGGGGAGCTGTTTTTT
CDR3 protein: CASRPTSTGELFF

D gene: .
clone size: .
J gene: TRBJ1-6
V gene: TRBV4-3
CDR3 DNA: TGCGCCAGCAGCCATTCCGACGGGGAAAGTGGTGGTGGGTCACCCCTCCTCTTT
CDR3 protein: CASSHSDGESGGGSPLLF

D gene: .
clone size: few
J gene: TRBJ1-2
V gene: TRBV5-5
CDR3 DNA: TGTGCCAGCAGCTTGGCACTTAGGGATCCGGCTGGCTACACCTTC
CDR3 protein: CASSLALRDPAGYTF

D gene: TRBD1
clone size: few
J gene: TRBJ1-2
V gene: TRBV7-2
CDR3 DNA: TGTGCCAGCTCAAGGGACAGGGTAACAGGCTACACCTTC
CDR3 protein: CASSRDRVTGYTF

D gene: .
clone size: .
J gene: TRBJ2-3
V gene: TRBV10-2
CDR3 DNA: TGCGCCAGCAGTCCCGGCATAGGGGTCACAGATACGCAGTATTTT
CDR3 protein: CASSPGIGVTDTQYF

D gene: TRBD2
clone size: few
J gene: TRBJ2-3
V gene: TRBV20-1
CDR3 DNA: TGCAGTGCTCTCGAGCGGGAGCGCGATACGCAGTATTTT
CDR3 protein: CSALERERDTQYF

D gene: .
clone size: .
J gene: TRBJ1-1
V gene: TRBV10-3
CDR3 DNA: TGTGCCATCAGTAACGACAGGCGTCCTTTCTTT
CDR3 protein: CAISNDRRPFF

D gene: .
clone size: few
J gene: TRBJ2-7
V gene: TRBV4-1
CDR3 DNA: TGCGCCAGCAGCCAAGTCCCTCGGGCGGACTACGAGCAGTACTTC
CDR3 protein: CASSQVPRADYEQYF

D gene: TRBD1
clone size: .
J gene: TRBJ1-2
V gene: TRBV27
CDR3 DNA: TGTGCCAGCAGATACACAGGGGGCTATGGCTACACCTTC
CDR3 protein: CASRYTGGYGYTF

D gene: .
clone size: .
J gene: TRBJ1-6
V gene: TRBV20-1
CDR3 DNA: TGCAGTGCTAGAAAGGGTGCCCCCTATAATTCACCCCTCCACTTT
CDR3 protein: CSARKGAPYNSPLHF

D gene: .
clone size: many
J gene: TRBJ2-3
V gene: TRBV20-1
CDR3 DNA: TGCAGTGCGTCCCGCACAGATACGCAGTATTTT
CDR3 protein: CSASRTDTQYF

D gene: TRBD1
clone size: .
J gene: TRBJ2-7
V gene: TRBV5-1
CDR3 DNA: TGCGCCAGCAGCTTGGACGACAGGGTATACGAGCAGTACTTC
CDR3 protein: CASSLDDRVYEQYF

D gene: TRBD2
clone size: .
J gene: TRBJ2-7
V gene: TRBV6-2/TRBV6-3
CDR3 DNA: TGTGCCAGCAGTCGTAGCGGGAGAGTCAACGAGCAGTACTTC
CDR3 protein: CASSRSGRVNEQYF

D gene: .
clone size: .
J gene: TRBJ2-7
V gene: TRBV7-9
CDR3 DNA: TGTGCCAGCAGCTTGGTTAGCGGAGCAGGTGGTGAGGAGCAGTACTTC
CDR3 protein: CASSLVSGAGGEEQYF

D gene: .
clone size: .
J gene: TRBJ2-2
V gene: TRBV11-3
CDR3 DNA: TGTGCCAGCAGCTTAGAGTCGGGAAGCTTCACCGGGGAGCTGTTTTTT
CDR3 protein: CASSLESGSFTGELFF

D gene: .
clone size: .
J gene: TRBJ2-7
V gene: TRBV28
CDR3 DNA: TGTGCCAGCAGTTCCCCCTCCTACCCGTCCGAGCAGTACTTC
CDR3 protein: CASSSPSYPSEQYF

D gene: .
clone size: few
J gene: TRBJ2-6
V gene: TRBV5-1
CDR3 DNA: TGCGCCAGCAGCTTAACTACAGGGACTGGGGCCAACGTCCTGACTTTC
CDR3 protein: CASSLTTGTGANVLTF

D gene: .
clone size: .
J gene: TRBJ2-1
V gene: TRBV7-9
CDR3 DNA: TGTGCCAGCAGCTTCCCCCCCGGGACAAACAATGAGCAGTTCTTC
CDR3 protein: CASSFPPGTNNEQFF

D gene: .
clone size: many
J gene: TRBJ2-5
V gene: TRBV20-1
CDR3 DNA: TGCAGTGCTAGTCTCGGGAGTTCTGGAGAGACCCAGTACTTC
CDR3 protein: CSASLGSSGETQYF

D gene: .
clone size: few
J gene: TRBJ2-7
V gene: TRBV7-9
CDR3 DNA: TGTGCCAGCAGCCCCACGTTAGTAGACGAGCAGTACTTC
CDR3 protein: CASSPTLVDEQYF

D gene: TRBD1
clone size: .
J gene: TRBJ2-6
V gene: TRBV20-1
CDR3 DNA: TGCAGTGCTCTCCGACAGGGGAAGAACCCTGGGGCCAACGTCCTGACTTTC
CDR3 protein: CSALRQGKNPGANVLTF

D gene: TRBD1
clone size: .
J gene: TRBJ2-7
V gene: TRBV6-2/TRBV6-3
CDR3 DNA: TGTGCCAGCAGTTACTCATCGACAGGGATATCCCGTCCCTACGAGCAGTACTTC
CDR3 protein: CASSYSSTGISRPYEQYF

D gene: .
clone size: .
J gene: TRBJ2-7
V gene: TRBV9
CDR3 DNA: TGTGCCAGCAGCGTCGGGGGTCTCTCCTACGAGCAGTACTTC
CDR3 protein: CASSVGGLSYEQYF

D gene: .
clone size: few
J gene: TRBJ2-1
V gene: TRBV7-2
CDR3 DNA: TGTGCCAGCAGCTTAGCGCGGTTCGGGAATGAGCAGTTCTTC
CDR3 protein: CASSLARFGNEQFF

D gene: .
clone size: .
J gene: TRBJ2-2
V gene: TRBV12-3/TRBV12-4
CDR3 DNA: TGTGCCAGCAGTTTTGGGTGGGAGCTGTTTTTT
CDR3 protein: CASSFGWELFF

D gene: TRBD1
clone size: .
J gene: TRBJ2-7
V gene: TRBV28
CDR3 DNA: TGTGCCAGCAGCCCAAAAGGGACAGGGGGCTTCTTGCATAACGAGCAGTACTTC
CDR3 protein: CASSPKGTGGFLHNEQYF

D gene: TRBD1
clone size: .
J gene: TRBJ1-2
V gene: TRBV20-1
CDR3 DNA: TGCAGTGCTAGGAGGACAGGAGCAACTAACTATGGCTACACCTTC
CDR3 protein: CSARRTGATNYGYTF

D gene: TRBD2
clone size: few
J gene: TRBJ2-7
V gene: TRBV20-1
CDR3 DNA: TGCAGTGCTAGAGAGCTAGCGGGGTCCCTCGAGGAGCAGTACTTC
CDR3 protein: CSARELAGSLEEQYF

D gene: .
clone size: few
J gene: TRBJ2-3
V gene: TRBV5-1
CDR3 DNA: TGCGCCAGCAGCCTTGGAGGCACGAGGGATACGCAGTATTTT
CDR3 protein: CASSLGGTRDTQYF